The T cell receptor beta chain described here comes from a study of cytomegalovirus exposure and HLA in healthy donors. Findings and caveats of the study: Roughly uniform sequencing depth across donors was assumed, possibly incorrectly. There were several of the most significant clusters that appeared linked to common viral pathogens in a later analysis.

Trimming took 6 bases from V and 0 from J, leaving 9 bases between them. Germline CDR1 and CDR2: MNHEY and SVGAGI. This CDR3 comprises 14 residues. The PCR contained 60 Vbeta and 13 Jbeta primers. Measured with immunoSEQ multiplex PCR; TCRdb has only the in-frame clones, and not every one. The sample lists 150,000 to 200,000 clones, about 85% occurring once. Comment on this clone: What it binds is not known.

This sequence originates from a man aged 45-65 years in good health and CMV-seropositive. This rearrangement joins TRBV6-5 to TRBJ1-5; no clear D gene. Sequenced sample: PBMCs. The DNA of the CDR3 is TGTGCCAGCAGAAGCGGCTATAGCAATCAGCCCCAGCATTTT. It codes for CASRSGYSNQPQHF.